This is a list of T cell receptor beta chains from one sample in a study of a mutant IDH1 vaccine in newly diagnosed glioma. Antigen specificity for these receptors is unknown. Here immunoSEQ multiplex PCR was the method, and the copy in TCRdb shows in-frame clones only, minus some. Counted here are about 65,000 clones, 70% to 90% occurring once; the ten biggest clones make up roughly 3.9%. The starting material was PBMCs, obtained from a glioma patient whose treatment included an IDH1 peptide vaccine. Source of these receptors: a man under 40 with glioma. The CDR3 runs from the conserved cysteine through the conserved F or W. The order of the fields is D gene, J gene, V gene, CDR3 length, clone size, CDR3 DNA, CDR3 protein. D genes are given only for firm matches. Size tells how often a clone was seen (once, few, many) or the class of an expanded clone, and some rows leave it out.

d_call: TRBD2
j_call: TRBJ2-3
v_call: TRBV4-1
cdr3_length: 14
clone_size: NA
cdr3_nt: TGCGCCAGCAGCCAAGATAAGACTAGCCCCACGCAGTATTTT
cdr3_aa: CASSQDKTSPTQYF

d_call: NA
j_call: TRBJ2-7
v_call: TRBV5-1
cdr3_length: 17
clone_size: NA
cdr3_nt: TGCGCCAGCAGCTTGGGGCCCTCGAGGGACATGACCTACGAGCAGTACTTC
cdr3_aa: CASSLGPSRDMTYEQYF

d_call: NA
j_call: TRBJ1-5
v_call: TRBV28
cdr3_length: 13
clone_size: once
cdr3_nt: TGTGCCAGCAGTTTATTGAAGAATCAGCCCCAGCATTTT
cdr3_aa: CASSLLKNQPQHF

d_call: TRBD1
j_call: TRBJ1-2
v_call: TRBV5-4
cdr3_length: 14
clone_size: NA
cdr3_nt: TGTGCCAGCAGTTACAGGGGGCGGAACTATGGCTACACCTTC
cdr3_aa: CASSYRGRNYGYTF

d_call: TRBD2
j_call: TRBJ2-7
v_call: TRBV5-1
cdr3_length: 15
clone_size: once
cdr3_nt: TGCGCCAGCAGCTTTAGCGGGGGGCCTTCCTACGAGCAGTACTTC
cdr3_aa: CASSFSGGPSYEQYF

d_call: NA
j_call: TRBJ1-4
v_call: TRBV11-2
cdr3_length: 14
clone_size: once
cdr3_nt: TGTGCCAGCAGCTTAGGTTTGGGTTTTGAAAAACTGTTTTTT
cdr3_aa: CASSLGLGFEKLFF

d_call: NA
j_call: TRBJ2-3
v_call: TRBV11-3
cdr3_length: 11
clone_size: NA
cdr3_nt: TGTGCCAGCAGCTTAGGAGATACGCAGTATTTT
cdr3_aa: CASSLGDTQYF

d_call: NA
j_call: TRBJ2-3
v_call: TRBV11-3
cdr3_length: 13
clone_size: NA
cdr3_nt: TGTGCCAGCAGCTCCGGGGAGACAGATACGCAGTATTTT
cdr3_aa: CASSSGETDTQYF

d_call: NA
j_call: TRBJ1-3
v_call: TRBV28
cdr3_length: 14
clone_size: NA
cdr3_nt: TGTGCCAGCAGGCCACATCGCTCTGGAAACACCATATATTTT
cdr3_aa: CASRPHRSGNTIYF

d_call: TRBD1
j_call: TRBJ2-1
v_call: TRBV7-9
cdr3_length: 12
clone_size: NA
cdr3_nt: TGTGCCAGCATCGAGACAGGGGATGAGCAGTTCTTC
cdr3_aa: CASIETGDEQFF

d_call: NA
j_call: TRBJ2-2
v_call: TRBV2
cdr3_length: 16
clone_size: NA
cdr3_nt: TGTGCCAGCATCATATCCTACCCTAGAGGCACCGGGGAGCTGTTTTTT
cdr3_aa: CASIISYPRGTGELFF

d_call: NA
j_call: TRBJ2-7
v_call: TRBV5-1
cdr3_length: 13
clone_size: NA
cdr3_nt: TGCGCCAGCAGCTTGGACAGAACCTACGAGCAGTACTTC
cdr3_aa: CASSLDRTYEQYF

d_call: TRBD1
j_call: TRBJ1-5
v_call: TRBV11-2
cdr3_length: 13
clone_size: once
cdr3_nt: TGTGCCAGCAGTAGGACAGGGTCTCAGCCCCAGCATTTT
cdr3_aa: CASSRTGSQPQHF

d_call: NA
j_call: TRBJ1-6
v_call: TRBV6-5
cdr3_length: 12
clone_size: NA
cdr3_nt: TGTGCCAGCAGTTCAGGGCTTTCACCCCTCCACTTT
cdr3_aa: CASSSGLSPLHF

d_call: TRBD2
j_call: TRBJ2-3
v_call: TRBV7-6
cdr3_length: 16
clone_size: NA
cdr3_nt: TGTGCCAGCAGCTTGTTAGCGGGGGGGCTCACAGATACGCAGTATTTT
cdr3_aa: CASSLLAGGLTDTQYF

d_call: NA
j_call: TRBJ1-5
v_call: TRBV2
cdr3_length: 16
clone_size: NA
cdr3_nt: TGTGCCAGCAGTGACTGGGCAGGGACTAGCAATCAGCCCCAGCATTTT
cdr3_aa: CASSDWAGTSNQPQHF

d_call: NA
j_call: TRBJ1-2
v_call: TRBV7-9
cdr3_length: 13
clone_size: NA
cdr3_nt: TGTGCCTCCCTGGAAGGGACCGATTATGGCTACACCTTC
cdr3_aa: CASLEGTDYGYTF

d_call: TRBD2
j_call: TRBJ2-1
v_call: TRBV14
cdr3_length: 13
clone_size: NA
cdr3_nt: TGTGCCAGCAGCCGAAGTGGGGGGGGTGAGCAGTTCTTC
cdr3_aa: CASSRSGGGEQFF

d_call: TRBD2
j_call: TRBJ2-7
v_call: TRBV30
cdr3_length: 14
clone_size: NA
cdr3_nt: TGTGCCTGGAGTGTTCTTAGCGGGGGCTACGAGCAGTACTTC
cdr3_aa: CAWSVLSGGYEQYF

d_call: NA
j_call: TRBJ1-3
v_call: TRBV28
cdr3_length: 17
clone_size: NA
cdr3_nt: TGTGCCAGCAGACCATTGCCGGGAACTTTTTCTGGAAACACCATATATTTT
cdr3_aa: CASRPLPGTFSGNTIYF

d_call: TRBD1
j_call: TRBJ1-1
v_call: TRBV19
cdr3_length: 18
clone_size: NA
cdr3_nt: TGTGCCAGTAGTATATCCCTCGGGACAGGCCCCAAGAACACTGAAGCTTTCTTT
cdr3_aa: CASSISLGTGPKNTEAFF

d_call: NA
j_call: TRBJ1-2
v_call: TRBV29-1
cdr3_length: 13
clone_size: NA
cdr3_nt: TGCAGCGTTGAAGATACACGTAACTATGGCTACACCTTC
cdr3_aa: CSVEDTRNYGYTF

d_call: TRBD1
j_call: TRBJ1-6
v_call: TRBV7-8
cdr3_length: 18
clone_size: NA
cdr3_nt: TGTGCCAGCAGCCATACAGGGGGGCCCCGAAATTTTAATTCACCCCTCCACTTT
cdr3_aa: CASSHTGGPRNFNSPLHF

d_call: TRBD2
j_call: TRBJ2-3
v_call: TRBV25-1
cdr3_length: 15
clone_size: once
cdr3_nt: TGTGCCAGCAGTGTTCTAGCGGGGAGCACAGATACGCAGTATTTT
cdr3_aa: CASSVLAGSTDTQYF

d_call: NA
j_call: TRBJ1-4
v_call: TRBV6-4
cdr3_length: 14
clone_size: NA
cdr3_nt: TGTGCCAGCAGTCCCGGGACCTTTGGGCAAAAACTGTTTTTT
cdr3_aa: CASSPGTFGQKLFF

d_call: NA
j_call: TRBJ1-2
v_call: TRBV9
cdr3_length: 10
clone_size: NA
cdr3_nt: TGTGCCAGTATGGGGAGAACCTACACCTTC
cdr3_aa: CASMGRTYTF

d_call: NA
j_call: TRBJ2-6
v_call: TRBV28
cdr3_length: 14
clone_size: NA
cdr3_nt: TGTGCCAGCAGTTTGAACTCTGGGGCCAACGTCCTGACTTTC
cdr3_aa: CASSLNSGANVLTF

d_call: NA
j_call: TRBJ2-1
v_call: TRBV5-1
cdr3_length: 17
clone_size: NA
cdr3_nt: TGCGCCAGCAGCCCGGACCCCTCCGGAGGGTCGACGTATGAGCAGTTCTTC
cdr3_aa: CASSPDPSGGSTYEQFF

d_call: TRBD2
j_call: TRBJ2-7
v_call: TRBV13
cdr3_length: 17
clone_size: once
cdr3_nt: TGTGCCAGCAGCTTTATAGCCGGGCTAGCGGACACCTACGAGCAGTACTTC
cdr3_aa: CASSFIAGLADTYEQYF

d_call: NA
j_call: TRBJ2-7
v_call: TRBV5-6
cdr3_length: 16
clone_size: NA
cdr3_nt: TGTGCCAGCAGCTTGGTTGCGGGTAACGGTAGGTACGAGCAGTACTTC
cdr3_aa: CASSLVAGNGRYEQYF

d_call: NA
j_call: TRBJ2-2
v_call: TRBV6-4
cdr3_length: 14
clone_size: NA
cdr3_nt: TGTGCCAGCAGTGAGGGAGTCGACACCGGGGAGCTGTTTTTT
cdr3_aa: CASSEGVDTGELFF

d_call: NA
j_call: TRBJ1-1
v_call: TRBV7-9
cdr3_length: 12
clone_size: NA
cdr3_nt: TGTGCCAGCAGCTATCGGGAGGCGGAAGCTTTCTTT
cdr3_aa: CASSYREAEAFF